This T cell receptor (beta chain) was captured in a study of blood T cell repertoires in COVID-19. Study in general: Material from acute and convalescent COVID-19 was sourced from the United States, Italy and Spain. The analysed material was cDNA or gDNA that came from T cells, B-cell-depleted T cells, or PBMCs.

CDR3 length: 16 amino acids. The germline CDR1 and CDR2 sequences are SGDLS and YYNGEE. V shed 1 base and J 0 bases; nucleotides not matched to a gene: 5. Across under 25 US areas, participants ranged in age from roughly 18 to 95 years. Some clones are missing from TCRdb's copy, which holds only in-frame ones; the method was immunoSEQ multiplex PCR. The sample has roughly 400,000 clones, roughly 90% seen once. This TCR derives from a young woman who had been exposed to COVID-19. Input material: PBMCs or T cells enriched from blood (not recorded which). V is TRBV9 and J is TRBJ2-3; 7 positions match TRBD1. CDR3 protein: CASSVMDRPSTDTQYF. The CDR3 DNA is TGTGCCAGCAGCGTAATGGACAGGCCTAGCACAGATACGCAGTATTTT.